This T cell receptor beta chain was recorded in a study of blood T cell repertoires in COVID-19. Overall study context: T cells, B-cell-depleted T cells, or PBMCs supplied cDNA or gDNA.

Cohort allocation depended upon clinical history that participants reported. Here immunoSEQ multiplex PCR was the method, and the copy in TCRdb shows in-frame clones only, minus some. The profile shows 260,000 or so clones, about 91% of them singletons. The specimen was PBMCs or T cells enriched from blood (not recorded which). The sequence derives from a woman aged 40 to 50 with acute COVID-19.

The CDR3 DNA sequence: TGTGCCACCAGTGATCCGCAGGGGGACAATCAGCCCCAGCATTTT. The encoded protein is CATSDPQGDNQPQHF. The V and J genes are TRBV24-1 and TRBJ1-5; 7 bases match TRBD1. J gave up 3 bases and V 3 bases, and 4 bases lay outside the gene matches. Germline-derived CDR1 and CDR2 are KGHDR and SFDVKD. The CDR3 runs 15 residues.